A single TCR beta chain is shown here with its context. Its specificity is unknown. Relative to the germline gene, one junction end is altered; a read error may explain this. The protocol was immunoSEQ multiplex PCR, while the TCRdb copy is restricted to in-frame clones and leaves out a portion. Of 23,000 or so clones listed, around 70% are singletons. CTLA-4 blockade using ipilimumab, together with focal radiation, was received by patients with chemo-refractory metastatic non-small-cell lung cancer. The sample belongs to a study of radiotherapy plus CTLA-4 blockade in lung cancer. Whole-study context: Overall, less than 20% of patients showed an objective response, while 31% attained disease control.

This CDR3 comprises 16 residues. Germline V CDR1 and CDR2: MGHRA, YSYEKL. Findings of the study overall: Early clonal dynamics of blood T cells, together with interferon-beta, were reported as the best response predictor. Following radiotherapy plus ipilimumab, tumor-derived TCR clones expanded in the blood.

This sequence was found in a human donor with non-small cell lung cancer whose response to radiotherapy plus ipilimumab could not be evaluated. V and J are TRBV4-1 and TRBJ2-5; 7 bases align to TRBD2. The sample in question was peripheral blood, obtained from a patient treated with radiotherapy plus ipilimumab. As DNA, the CDR3 is TGCGCCAGCAGCCTTTGGGGAGGGCCCCTTCCAGGGACCCAGCACTTC. This sequence encodes CASSLWGGPLPGTQHF.